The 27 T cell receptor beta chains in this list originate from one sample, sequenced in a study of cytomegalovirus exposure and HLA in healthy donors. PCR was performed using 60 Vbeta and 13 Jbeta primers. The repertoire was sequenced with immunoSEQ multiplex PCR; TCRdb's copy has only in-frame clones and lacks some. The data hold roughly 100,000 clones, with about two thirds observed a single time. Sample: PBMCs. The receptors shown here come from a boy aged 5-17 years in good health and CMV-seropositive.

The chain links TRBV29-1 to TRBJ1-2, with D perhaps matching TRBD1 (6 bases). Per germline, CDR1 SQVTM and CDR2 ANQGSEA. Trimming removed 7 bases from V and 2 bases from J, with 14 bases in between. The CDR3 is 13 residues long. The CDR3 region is CSGGGQANYGYTF. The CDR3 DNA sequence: TGCAGCGGGGGGGGGCAGGCCAACTATGGCTACACCTTC. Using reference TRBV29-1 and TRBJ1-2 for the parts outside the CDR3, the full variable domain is SAVISQKPSRDICQRGTSLTIQCQVDSQVTMMFWYRQQPGQSLTLIATANQGSEATYESGFVIDKFPISRPNLTFSTLTVSNMSPEDSSIYLCSGGGQANYGYTFGSGTRLTVV.

DNA for the CDR3: TGTGCCAGCAGTTACCGGGGACTAGCGGGGAAGAATGAGCAGTTCTTC. This sequence encodes CASSYRGLAGKNEQFF. The V call is TRBV6-5, the J call TRBJ2-1; 13 bases line up with TRBD2. Germline trimming cut 2 bases from V and 7 bases from J; bases unmatched to any gene: 5. The CDR3 runs 16 residues. Germline values: CDR1 MNHEY, CDR2 SVGAGI.

CDR3 coding DNA: TGTGCCAGCAGTGCAGACAGTCCCGTTAGGTACTTC. Translating it yields CASSADSPVRYF. The chain couples TRBV2 to TRBJ2-5, with D possibly matching TRBD1 (5 bases). This CDR3 has 12 residues. From germline, CDR1 is SNHLY and CDR2 FYNNEI. The V end lost 4 bases, the J end lost 13 bases, and 16 bases lay between the germline ends.

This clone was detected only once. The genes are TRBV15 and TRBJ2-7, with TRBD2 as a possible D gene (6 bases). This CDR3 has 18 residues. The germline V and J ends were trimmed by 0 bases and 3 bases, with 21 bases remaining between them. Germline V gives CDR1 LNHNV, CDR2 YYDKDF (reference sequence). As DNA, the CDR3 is TGTGCCACCAGCAGAGATCGGCGGGGCAGGGTCATTGACTACGAGCAGTACTTC. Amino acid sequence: CATSRDRRGRVIDYEQYF.

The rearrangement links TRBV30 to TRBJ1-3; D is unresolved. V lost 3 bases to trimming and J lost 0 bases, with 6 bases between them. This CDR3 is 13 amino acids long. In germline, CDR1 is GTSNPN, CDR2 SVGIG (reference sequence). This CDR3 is CAWSSYSGNTIYF. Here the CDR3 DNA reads TGTGCCTGGAGCTCTTACTCTGGAAACACCATATATTTT.

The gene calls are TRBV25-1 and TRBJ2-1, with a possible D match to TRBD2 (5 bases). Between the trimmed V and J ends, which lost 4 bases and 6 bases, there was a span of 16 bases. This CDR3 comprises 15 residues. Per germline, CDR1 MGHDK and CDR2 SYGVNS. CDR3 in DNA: TGTGCCAGCAGTGCCAACTTGGGTAGCGTCAATGAGCAGTTCTTC. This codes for CASSANLGSVNEQFF.

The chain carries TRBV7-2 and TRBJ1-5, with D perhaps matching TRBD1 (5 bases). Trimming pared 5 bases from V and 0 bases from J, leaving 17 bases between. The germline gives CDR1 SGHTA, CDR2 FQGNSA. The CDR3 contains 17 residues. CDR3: CASSRIQAYYSNQPQHF. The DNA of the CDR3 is TGTGCCAGCAGCAGAATACAGGCGTATTATAGCAATCAGCCCCAGCATTTT.

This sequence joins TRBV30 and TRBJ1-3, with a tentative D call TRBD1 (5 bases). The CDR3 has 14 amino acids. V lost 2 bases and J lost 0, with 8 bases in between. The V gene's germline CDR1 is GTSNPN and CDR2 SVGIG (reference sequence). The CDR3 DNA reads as TGTGCCTGGAGTAGACAGAGCTCTGGAAACACCATATATTTT. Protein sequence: CAWSRQSSGNTIYF.

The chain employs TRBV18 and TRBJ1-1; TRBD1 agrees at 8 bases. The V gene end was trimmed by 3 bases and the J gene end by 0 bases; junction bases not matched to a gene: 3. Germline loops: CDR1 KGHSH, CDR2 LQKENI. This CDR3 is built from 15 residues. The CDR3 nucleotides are TGTGCCAGCTCACCCGGGGACAGGTTGAACACTGAAGCTTTCTTT. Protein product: CASSPGDRLNTEAFF.

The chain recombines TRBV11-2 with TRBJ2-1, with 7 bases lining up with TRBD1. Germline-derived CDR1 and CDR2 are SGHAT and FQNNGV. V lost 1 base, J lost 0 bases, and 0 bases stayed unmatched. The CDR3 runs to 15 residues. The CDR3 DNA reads TGTGCCAGCAGCTTAGGACAGGGCTCCTACAATGAGCAGTTCTTC. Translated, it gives CASSLGQGSYNEQFF. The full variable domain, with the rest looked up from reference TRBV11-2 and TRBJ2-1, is EAGVAQSPRYKIIEKRQSVAFWCNPISGHATLYWYQQILGQGPKLLIQFQNNGVVDDSQLPKDRFSAERLKGVDSTLKIQPAKLEDSAVYLCASSLGQGSYNEQFFGPGTRLTVL.

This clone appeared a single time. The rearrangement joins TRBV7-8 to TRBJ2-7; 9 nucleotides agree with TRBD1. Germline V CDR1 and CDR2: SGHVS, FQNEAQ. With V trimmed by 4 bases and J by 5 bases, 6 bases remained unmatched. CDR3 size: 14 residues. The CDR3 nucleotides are TGTGCCAGCAGCTCCCGGGACAGGGCTAACGAGCAGTACTTC. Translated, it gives CASSSRDRANEQYF.

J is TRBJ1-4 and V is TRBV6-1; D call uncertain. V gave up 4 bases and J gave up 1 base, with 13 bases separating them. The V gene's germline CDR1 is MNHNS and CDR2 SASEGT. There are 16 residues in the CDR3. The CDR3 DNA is TGTGCCAGCAGTGTTACGGGTGGCGGAACTAATGAAAAACTGTTTTTT. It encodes CASSVTGGGTNEKLFF.

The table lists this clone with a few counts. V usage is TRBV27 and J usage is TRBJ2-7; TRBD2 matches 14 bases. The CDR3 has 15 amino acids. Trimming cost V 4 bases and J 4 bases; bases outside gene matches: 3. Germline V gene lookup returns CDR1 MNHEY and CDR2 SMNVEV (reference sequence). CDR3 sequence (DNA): TGTGCCAGCAGTTCCGGGACTAGCGGGGGTTACGAGCAGTACTTC. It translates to CASSSGTSGGYEQYF.

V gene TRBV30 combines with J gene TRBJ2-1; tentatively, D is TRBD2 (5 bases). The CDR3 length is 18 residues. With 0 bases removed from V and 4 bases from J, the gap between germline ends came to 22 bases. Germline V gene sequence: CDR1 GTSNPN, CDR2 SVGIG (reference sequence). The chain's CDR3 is CAWSVGLKTGPHYNEQFF. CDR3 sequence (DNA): TGTGCCTGGAGTGTAGGACTGAAGACTGGCCCCCATTACAATGAGCAGTTCTTC.

This CDR3 reads CASMLTGNTEAFF. CDR3 in DNA: TGTGCCAGCATGCTGACAGGTAACACTGAAGCTTTCTTT. This chain joins TRBV6-1 and TRBJ1-1; the D gene is possibly TRBD1 (6 bases). CDR1 MNHNS and CDR2 SASEGT come from the germline V gene. With 7 bases removed from V and 2 bases from J, the gap between germline ends came to 11 bases. This CDR3 spans 13 amino acids.

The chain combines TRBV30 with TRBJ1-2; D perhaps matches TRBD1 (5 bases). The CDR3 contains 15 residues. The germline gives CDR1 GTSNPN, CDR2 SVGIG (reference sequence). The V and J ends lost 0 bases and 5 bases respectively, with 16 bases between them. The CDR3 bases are TGTGCCTGGAGTGTAAGGCGGGGGATAGTATATGGCTACACCTTC. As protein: CAWSVRRGIVYGYTF.

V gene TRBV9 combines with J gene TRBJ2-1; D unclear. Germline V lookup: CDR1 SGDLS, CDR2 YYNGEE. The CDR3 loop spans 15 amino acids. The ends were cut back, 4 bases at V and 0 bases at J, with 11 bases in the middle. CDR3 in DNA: TGTGCCAGCAGCCCCGTCTTTAGCTCCTACAATGAGCAGTTCTTC. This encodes CASSPVFSSYNEQFF.

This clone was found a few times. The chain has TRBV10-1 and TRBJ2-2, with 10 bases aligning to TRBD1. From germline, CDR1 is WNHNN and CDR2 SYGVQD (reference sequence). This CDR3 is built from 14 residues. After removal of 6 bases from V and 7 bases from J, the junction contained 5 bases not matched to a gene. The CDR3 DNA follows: TGCGCCAGCAGCCGGGACAGGGGTGTCGGGGAGCTGTTTTTT. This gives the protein CASSRDRGVGELFF.

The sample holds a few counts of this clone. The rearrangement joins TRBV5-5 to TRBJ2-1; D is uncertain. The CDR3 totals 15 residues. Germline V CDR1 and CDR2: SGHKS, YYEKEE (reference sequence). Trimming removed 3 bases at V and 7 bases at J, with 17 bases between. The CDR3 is CASSSWNPWRNEQFF. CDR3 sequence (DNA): TGTGCCAGCAGCTCCTGGAACCCCTGGCGGAATGAGCAGTTCTTC.

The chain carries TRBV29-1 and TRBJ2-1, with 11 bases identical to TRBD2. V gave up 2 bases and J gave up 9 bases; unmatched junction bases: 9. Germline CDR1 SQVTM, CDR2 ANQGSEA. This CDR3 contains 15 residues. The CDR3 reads CSVEFLGLAASEQFF. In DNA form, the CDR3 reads TGCAGCGTTGAATTCTTGGGACTAGCGGCAAGTGAGCAGTTCTTC.

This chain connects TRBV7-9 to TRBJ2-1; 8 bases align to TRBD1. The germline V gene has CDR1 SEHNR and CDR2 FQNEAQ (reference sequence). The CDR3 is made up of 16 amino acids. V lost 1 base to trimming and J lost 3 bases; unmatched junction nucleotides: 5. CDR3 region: CASSLGTGGGYNEQFF. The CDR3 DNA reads TGTGCCAGCAGCTTAGGTACAGGGGGTGGCTACAATGAGCAGTTCTTC.

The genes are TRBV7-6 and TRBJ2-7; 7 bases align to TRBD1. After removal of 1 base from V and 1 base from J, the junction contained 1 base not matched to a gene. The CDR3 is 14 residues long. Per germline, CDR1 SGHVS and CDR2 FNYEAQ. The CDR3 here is CASSLVGQSYEQYF. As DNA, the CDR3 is TGTGCCAGCAGCTTAGTGGGACAGTCCTACGAGCAGTACTTC.

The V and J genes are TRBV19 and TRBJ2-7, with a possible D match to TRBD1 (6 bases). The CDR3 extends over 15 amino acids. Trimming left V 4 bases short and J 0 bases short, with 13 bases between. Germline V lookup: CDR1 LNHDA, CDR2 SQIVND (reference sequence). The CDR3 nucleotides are TGTGCCAGTAGTAAGGGACATGGGCCCTCCTACGAGCAGTACTTC. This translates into CASSKGHGPSYEQYF.

CDR3: CASSQSLAGGSSYNEQFF. As DNA, the CDR3 is TGCGCCAGCAGCCAAAGTCTAGCGGGAGGGAGCTCCTACAATGAGCAGTTCTTC. The chain joins TRBV4-3 to TRBJ2-1; TRBD2 matches 12 bases. This CDR3 has 18 amino acids. Germline V gene lookup returns CDR1 LGHNA and CDR2 YSLEER. Losses at the gene ends were 2 bases for V and 0 bases for J; bases not matched to a gene: 5.

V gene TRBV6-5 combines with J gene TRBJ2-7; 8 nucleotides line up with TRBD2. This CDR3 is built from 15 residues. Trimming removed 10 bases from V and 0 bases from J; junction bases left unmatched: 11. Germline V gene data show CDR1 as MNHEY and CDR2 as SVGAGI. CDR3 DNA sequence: TGTGCCACCCAAGGGAGCGGGGGATACTCCTACGAGCAGTACTTC. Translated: CATQGSGGYSYEQYF.

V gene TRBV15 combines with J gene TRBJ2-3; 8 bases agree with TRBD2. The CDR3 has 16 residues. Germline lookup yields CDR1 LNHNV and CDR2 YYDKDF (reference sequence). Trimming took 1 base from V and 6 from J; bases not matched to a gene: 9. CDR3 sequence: CATSRVGSGSADTQYF. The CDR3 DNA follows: TGTGCCACCAGCAGAGTAGGAAGCGGGAGTGCGGATACGCAGTATTTT.

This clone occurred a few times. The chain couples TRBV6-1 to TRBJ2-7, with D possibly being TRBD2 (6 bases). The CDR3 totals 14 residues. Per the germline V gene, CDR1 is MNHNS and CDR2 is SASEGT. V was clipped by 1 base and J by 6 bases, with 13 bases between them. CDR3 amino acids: CASSEGDWMGEQYF. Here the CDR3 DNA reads TGTGCCAGCAGTGAAGGGGACTGGATGGGCGAGCAGTACTTC.